The TCR beta chain described here comes from a study of Tregs in tolerant kidney transplant recipients. Study as a whole: Related graft donors supplied nonmyeloablative bone marrow transplants, and mixed chimerism was transient. Study conclusions and caveats: Biological reproducibility was not directly addressed in this study. Tolerant patients' donor-specific Tregs expanded beyond overall Tregs, suggesting antigen-driven growth.

Frequency places this clone as large. Its antigen is as yet unknown. Read data end 3 residues before the CDR3 end; the end is taken from the germline J gene. Method: immunoSEQ multiplex PCR; TCRdb's copy keeps in-frame clones and lacks some. This sample's clone table lists 2,500 to 3,000 clones. FACS sorting followed an approximately 6-day coculture of CFSE-labeled recipient PBMCs with irradiated graft donor PBMCs. Trimming removed 4 bases from V and 4 bases from J; junction bases left unmatched: 4. This CDR3 has 14 residues. CDR1 and CDR2 from the germline V gene are DFQATT and SNEGSKA (reference sequence).

The TCR was taken from a human patient who received a combined kidney and bone marrow transplant. V is TRBV20-1 and J is TRBJ1-5, with 10 bases aligning to TRBD1. Material: CD8+ T cells from blood cultured with allogeneic cells, obtained before the transplant. The sequenced part of the CDR3 DNA is TGCAGTGCTATCGGGACAGGGGAGAATCAGCCC. Translated: CSAIGTGENQP. The entire CDR3 is CSAIGTGENQPQHF.